Listed below are T cell receptor beta chains from one sample, sequenced in a study of T cell responses to AZD1222 COVID-19 vaccine. Repertoires were generated with immunoSEQ multiplex PCR, while TCRdb's copy carries only in-frame clones and drops some. The sample consists of roughly 140,000 clones, 85% to 90% of them appearing once. The sequences come from peripheral blood, collected on day 0 of AZD1222 vaccination. The receptors were gathered from an adult in good health. Each CDR3 is given with its conserved first and last residue. Fields, in order: J gene, V gene, clone size, D gene, CDR3 protein, CDR3 DNA. A D gene is named only where the DNA matches it firmly. Clone size is given for some rows only: seen once, a few or many times, or a class if the clone is expanded.

j_call: TRBJ1-5
v_call: TRBV6-5
clone_size: -
d_call: -
cdr3_aa: CASRLLGNQPQHF
cdr3_nt: TGTGCCAGCAGACTGCTGGGCAATCAGCCCCAGCATTTT

j_call: TRBJ1-1
v_call: TRBV6-5
clone_size: many
d_call: TRBD1
cdr3_aa: CASSYSQDRINTEAFF
cdr3_nt: TGTGCCAGCAGTTACTCCCAGGACAGGATAAACACTGAAGCTTTCTTT

j_call: TRBJ2-3
v_call: TRBV5-4
clone_size: -
d_call: -
cdr3_aa: CASSGTGFGADTQYF
cdr3_nt: TGTGCCAGCAGCGGCACGGGCTTTGGGGCAGATACGCAGTATTTT

j_call: TRBJ1-1
v_call: TRBV5-6
clone_size: -
d_call: -
cdr3_aa: CASSSLRAGAEAFF
cdr3_nt: -

j_call: TRBJ1-2
v_call: TRBV6-5
clone_size: -
d_call: -
cdr3_aa: CATSDSPNYGYTF
cdr3_nt: TGTGCCACCTCGGACAGTCCTAACTATGGCTACACCTTC

j_call: TRBJ2-7
v_call: TRBV25-1
clone_size: -
d_call: -
cdr3_aa: CATIASSYEQYF
cdr3_nt: TGTGCCACGATTGCAAGCTCCTACGAGCAGTACTTC

j_call: TRBJ2-1
v_call: TRBV5-1
clone_size: -
d_call: -
cdr3_aa: CASSLVFGGPNNEQFF
cdr3_nt: TGCGCCAGCAGCTTGGTATTCGGGGGGCCCAACAATGAGCAGTTCTTC

j_call: TRBJ1-2
v_call: TRBV28
clone_size: once
d_call: -
cdr3_aa: CASSLYFDFEF
cdr3_nt: TGTGCCAGCAGTCTATACTTCGACTTTGAATTC

j_call: TRBJ1-2
v_call: TRBV6-2/TRBV6-3
clone_size: -
d_call: TRBD1
cdr3_aa: CASSSRDRGRRGYGYTF
cdr3_nt: TGTGCCAGCAGTTCCCGGGACAGGGGGCGCCGGGGCTATGGCTACACCTTC

j_call: TRBJ1-6
v_call: TRBV19
clone_size: -
d_call: TRBD1
cdr3_aa: CASSLTRDRGYSPLHF
cdr3_nt: TGTGCCAGTAGTCTAACTCGGGACAGGGGTTATTCACCCCTCCACTTT

j_call: TRBJ1-1
v_call: TRBV14
clone_size: -
d_call: -
cdr3_aa: CASSQEIPGGQAFF
cdr3_nt: TGTGCCAGCAGCCAAGAAATTCCGGGGGGGCAAGCTTTCTTT

j_call: TRBJ2-3
v_call: TRBV14
clone_size: -
d_call: -
cdr3_aa: CASSQRLGLTDTDTQYF
cdr3_nt: TGTGCCAGCAGCCAAAGGCTGGGCCTGACCGACACAGATACGCAGTATTTT

j_call: TRBJ1-1
v_call: TRBV5-1
clone_size: -
d_call: -
cdr3_aa: CASSRGERNTEAFF
cdr3_nt: TGCGCCAGCAGCCGTGGAGAGAGGAACACTGAAGCTTTCTTT

j_call: TRBJ1-1
v_call: TRBV7-9
clone_size: -
d_call: -
cdr3_aa: CASSLSPVAPEAFF
cdr3_nt: TGTGCCAGCAGCTTATCCCCCGTCGCTCCTGAAGCTTTCTTT

j_call: TRBJ1-1
v_call: TRBV29-1
clone_size: -
d_call: -
cdr3_aa: CSVEMVMVGTEAFF
cdr3_nt: TGCAGCGTTGAAATGGTAATGGTCGGGACTGAAGCTTTCTTT

j_call: TRBJ2-4
v_call: TRBV28
clone_size: -
d_call: -
cdr3_aa: CASLQGAKNIQYF
cdr3_nt: TGTGCCAGCCTACAGGGCGCCAAAAACATTCAGTACTTC

j_call: TRBJ2-3
v_call: TRBV6-5
clone_size: -
d_call: -
cdr3_aa: CASSLSLSTDTQYF
cdr3_nt: TGTGCCAGCAGTTTATCGCTGAGCACAGATACGCAGTATTTT